These T cell receptor beta chains were read from a single sample in a study of blood T cell repertoires in COVID-19. Libraries were prepared by immunoSEQ multiplex PCR; TCRdb keeps only in-frame clonotypes and omits some of them. The repertoire holds about 20,000 clones, approximately 90% seen once, with 9.5% to 13% in the top ten. The specimen sequenced was peripheral blood. These receptors originate from a human donor in a cohort sampled during active COVID-19. CDR3s include the opening cysteine and the closing phenylalanine or tryptophan. The D gene is left open where the match is weak. Rows may omit the clone size; those that give it use once, few, many or a size class.

d_gene	abundance	v_gene	j_gene	CDR3nt	CDR3aa
.	once	TRBV2	TRBJ1-5	TGTGCCAGCAGCGTGGGGCAGGCGCCTTCCGTCCCCAATCAGCCCCAGCATTTT	CASSVGQAPSVPNQPQHF
TRBD2	.	TRBV19	TRBJ2-4	TGTGCCAGTAGTGGTTCAACTAGCGGGAGGGGCGAGGGCAAAAACATTCAGTACTTC	CASSGSTSGRGEGKNIQYF
TRBD1	.	TRBV6-5	TRBJ1-2	TGTGCCAGCATGACCGGGACAGGGGTTGGCTACACCTTC	CASMTGTGVGYTF
.	.	TRBV9	TRBJ1-1	TGTGCCAGCAGCGTTGACCAGGGACTCTTGAACACTGAAGCTTTCTTT	CASSVDQGLLNTEAFF
TRBD2	.	TRBV6-6	TRBJ2-1	TGTGCCAGCAGGGCAGAGAGCGGGAGGGGCAACAATGAGCAGTTCTTC	CASRAESGRGNNEQFF
.	.	TRBV4-1	TRBJ1-5	TGCGCCAGCAGCCAAGATCGATCAACAGGGTCCCAGCCCCAGCATTTT	CASSQDRSTGSQPQHF
TRBD2	.	TRBV6-2/TRBV6-3	TRBJ2-3	TGTGCCAGCAGTTACCAAGCGGGAGAATACACTGATACGCAGTATTTT	CASSYQAGEYTDTQYF
TRBD1	once	TRBV6-2/TRBV6-3	TRBJ1-6	TGTGCCAGCAGCCGCACTGGACAGGGGAGCTCCTATAATTCACCCCTCCACTTT	CASSRTGQGSSYNSPLHF
TRBD1	.	TRBV3-1/TRBV3-2	TRBJ2-4	TGTGCCAGCAGCCCCTCGAGACAGGGGATTCAGTACTTC	CASSPSRQGIQYF
TRBD2	few	TRBV6-1	TRBJ2-5	TGTGCCAGCAGTGAACTAGCGGGAGGGCAAGAGACCCAGTACTTC	CASSELAGGQETQYF
.	.	TRBV24-1	TRBJ2-3	TGTGCCACCAGTGATTGGGGGCGGTCAACAGATACGCAGTATTTT	CATSDWGRSTDTQYF
.	.	TRBV9	TRBJ1-1	TGTGCCAGCAGCTCTTCGCACGGAGGGGTAAGAGATGCTTTCTTT	CASSSSHGGVRDAFF
.	.	TRBV7-3	TRBJ2-1	TGTGCCAGCAGCTTAGACGGGAGTCCCTACAATGAGCAGTTCTTC	CASSLDGSPYNEQFF
.	.	TRBV28	TRBJ1-5	TGTGCCAGCAGTTTAGGGGGAGGGAGTAATCAGCCCCAGCATTTT	CASSLGGGSNQPQHF
.	.	TRBV25-1	TRBJ2-3	TGTGCCAGCAGTCGGGACTTATCCACAGATACGCAGTATTTT	CASSRDLSTDTQYF
.	once	TRBV28	TRBJ1-2	TGTGCCAGCGCTGAGAGGGTAGGGGGCTACACCTTC	CASAERVGGYTF
TRBD2	.	TRBV6-5	TRBJ2-7	TGTGCCAGCAGTTTGCGGGAGGGCCTGGGCGAGCAGTACTTC	CASSLREGLGEQYF
TRBD2	.	TRBV28	TRBJ2-1	TGTGCCAGCAGGCTAGCGGGACGGCATGAGCAGTTCTTC	CASRLAGRHEQFF
TRBD2	.	TRBV2	TRBJ2-2	TGTGCCAGCAGTCCCACTAGCGGGAGGCTCCTCGCAGGCGGCGGGGAGCTGTTTTTT	CASSPTSGRLLAGGGELFF
.	.	TRBV23-1	TRBJ2-2	TGCGCCAGCAGTCAACCGGGTGGGGAGGTGAACACCGGGGAGCTGTTTTTT	CASSQPGGEVNTGELFF
TRBD2	once	TRBV29-1	TRBJ2-7	TGCAGCTTCCGGACTAGCGGGAGGGCCATAACCTACGAGCAGTACTTC	CSFRTSGRAITYEQYF
TRBD1	.	TRBV28	TRBJ1-5	TGTGCCAGCAGTTTCCTCCGACAGGGTAGCAATCAGCCCCAGCATTTT	CASSFLRQGSNQPQHF
.	.	TRBV5-8	TRBJ1-1	TGTGCCAGCAGCTTGGTGGACTACGGAGAAAACACTGAAGCTTTCTTT	CASSLVDYGENTEAFF
TRBD1	.	TRBV27	TRBJ1-1	TGTGCCAGCAGCGACAGGGATAACACTGAAGCTTTCTTT	CASSDRDNTEAFF
TRBD2	.	TRBV7-8	TRBJ2-3	TGTGCCAGCAGCTTAGAGACTAGCGGGACGGCGGGTACGCAGTATTTT	CASSLETSGTAGTQYF
.	.	TRBV19	TRBJ1-1	TGTGCCAGTAGCACCGGGGGGAGCATGTCCACTGAAGCTTTCTTT	CASSTGGSMSTEAFF
.	once	TRBV30	TRBJ2-1	TGTGCCCTTCGGTTAGGGGGCTACAATGAGCAGTTCTTC	CALRLGGYNEQFF
TRBD1	.	TRBV7-3	TRBJ2-7	TGTGCCAGCAACCTCGGACAGGGAACCTACGAGCAGTACTTC	CASNLGQGTYEQYF
TRBD1	once	TRBV9	TRBJ1-2	TGTGCCAGCAGAGGGACAGGGAGTTGGAATGGCTACACCTTC	CASRGTGSWNGYTF
.	.	TRBV29-1	TRBJ1-1	TGCAGCGCGACGACTGGGGACAAGAGGGCTTTCTTT	CSATTGDKRAFF
TRBD1	.	TRBV19	TRBJ2-2	TGTGCCAGTAGTACACTTGGGACAGCAAACACCGGGGAGCTGTTTTTT	CASSTLGTANTGELFF
TRBD1	.	TRBV6-5	TRBJ2-7	TGTGCCAGCAGTTCGGACAGGAGCTCCTACGAGCAGTACTTC	CASSSDRSSYEQYF
TRBD2	.	TRBV9	TRBJ2-3	TGTGCCAGCAGCATTAGCGGGGTGGGAGATACGCAGTATTTT	CASSISGVGDTQYF
TRBD1	once	TRBV5-6	TRBJ1-5	TGTGCCAGCAGCTACTGGGACAGGGAAAATCAGCCCCAGCATTTT	CASSYWDRENQPQHF
.	.	TRBV28	TRBJ1-2	TGTGCCAGCACCCATCCGGTGGCAGGCGCAGTTGGCTATGGCTACACCTTC	CASTHPVAGAVGYGYTF
.	once	TRBV6-5	TRBJ1-6	TGTGCCAGCATGCGGGGGGAATATTCACCCCTCCACTTT	CASMRGEYSPLHF
.	.	TRBV5-4	TRBJ2-5	TGTGCCAGCAGCGCCAGTCCAGACAGCGGGCTGGAGACCCAGTACTTC	CASSASPDSGLETQYF
.	.	TRBV28	TRBJ2-3	TGTGCCAGCAGTCCTGGGGGGGCGCGCACAGATACGCAGTATTTT	CASSPGGARTDTQYF
TRBD2	.	TRBV7-8	TRBJ2-1	TGTGCCAGCAGCTTAGCATCCAGCGGGAGAACCTACAATGAGCAGTTCTTC	CASSLASSGRTYNEQFF
TRBD1	.	TRBV27	TRBJ1-1	TGTGCCAGCAGTCCACTCGTCCGGGACAGGAACACTGAAGCTTTCTTT	CASSPLVRDRNTEAFF
TRBD1	.	TRBV6-5	TRBJ2-5	TGTGCCAGCAGGGACAGGGGAGAGACCCAGTACTTC	CASRDRGETQYF
.	.	TRBV13	TRBJ2-7	TGTGCCAGCACCCCATCGACAGGCTTACACGAGCAGTACTTC	CASTPSTGLHEQYF
.	.	TRBV5-1	TRBJ1-2	TGCGCCAGCAGCTTGGAGGGGCATGGCTACACCTTC	CASSLEGHGYTF
TRBD1	.	TRBV14	TRBJ2-1	TGTGCCAGCAGCCAAGATCTCATCCGGGACAGACACAATGAGCAGTTCTTC	CASSQDLIRDRHNEQFF
TRBD1	.	TRBV2	TRBJ1-3	TGTGCCAGCAGTGATCGACAGGGCGGAGGAAACACCATATATTTT	CASSDRQGGGNTIYF
TRBD1	few	TRBV7-9	TRBJ2-2	TGTGCCAGCAGCCTCTGGACAGGGATGACCGGGGAGCTGTTTTTT	CASSLWTGMTGELFF
.	.	TRBV14	TRBJ1-2	TGTGCCAGCAGCCAAGACGAAGTAGTCTATGGCTACACCTTC	CASSQDEVVYGYTF
.	.	TRBV28	TRBJ2-7	TGTGCCAGCAGTATATGGAGCTCCTACGAGCAGTACTTC	CASSIWSSYEQYF
TRBD1	.	TRBV29-1	TRBJ1-2	TGCAGCGTTGCCTCGGGACAGGGGATGGGCTATGGCTACACCTTC	CSVASGQGMGYGYTF
TRBD1	.	TRBV29-1	TRBJ2-7	TGCAGCGTATCCGGGACAGGGGAGACCCAGAGCTCCTACGAGCAGTACTTC	CSVSGTGETQSSYEQYF
TRBD2	.	TRBV5-1	TRBJ2-5	TGCGCCAGCAGCAGCGGGGGACTGGAAGAGACCCAGTACTTC	CASSSGGLEETQYF
.	.	TRBV28	TRBJ2-7	TGTGCCATCAACCTCGCGGGTACCTACGAGCAGTACTTC	CAINLAGTYEQYF
TRBD2	.	TRBV27	TRBJ2-7	TGTGCCAGCAGTCCCGGGACTACGCCTCAGGTGCAGTACTTC	CASSPGTTPQVQYF